The present TCR beta chain was sequenced within a study of cytomegalovirus exposure and HLA in healthy donors. This CDR3 is 13 amino acids long. Germline lookup yields CDR1 GTSNPN and CDR2 SVGIG (reference sequence). V was pared by 4 bases and J by 3 bases, with 12 bases between. Whole-study results and caveats: Later analysis identified several of the most significant clusters that appeared linked to common viral pathogens. Earlier analysis found most TCR beta V segments productive about 87% or about 30% of the time. Rare TCR sequences predominated, though certain public TCRs were found in many donors. Across donors, sequencing depth was assumed by presence/absence analyses to be roughly uniform.

PCR primers comprised 60 Vbeta and 13 Jbeta primers. The data were produced by immunoSEQ multiplex PCR, yet TCRdb's version contains in-frame clones alone and is incomplete. The sample includes about 160,000 clones, around 79% of them seen just once. To note about this clone: As yet, its antigen is unknown.

The sequence was collected from a male donor in good health and CMV-seropositive. Input material: PBMCs. This chain links TRBV30 with TRBJ1-2; no clear D. The CDR3 protein is CAWKLRRDYGYTF. DNA of the CDR3: TGTGCCTGGAAACTAAGGAGGGACTATGGCTACACCTTC.